The 3 T cell receptor beta chains listed next were all sequenced from one sample in a study of T-cell memory formation after mild COVID-19. TCRdb itself ran the 5' RACE reads through MiXCR, one entry per CDR3 protein. This table holds 40,000 to 60,000 distinct CDR3 sequences, less than 35% found once. What was sequenced was PBMCs or a T cell subset sorted from them (not recorded which). The source is a man aged 18 to 35 who had mild COVID-19 (a few samples of this study predate the infection). Cell type and time point are not known.

The genes are TRBV5-1 and TRBJ2-7, with D tentatively TRBD1 (7 bases). V was trimmed by 0 bases and J by 2 bases, leaving 15 bases between them. CDR3 length equals 16 residues. Germline V gives CDR1 SGHRS, CDR2 YFSETQ. CDR3 nucleotides: TGCGCCAGCAGCTTGGGGCGCGGGACAGCCACCTACGAGCAGTACTTC. Amino acid sequence: CASSLGRGTATYEQYF.

The V and J genes are TRBV7-2 and TRBJ2-2; D gene unclear. Trimming pared 2 bases from V and 5 bases from J, leaving 6 bases between. The length of the CDR3 is 13 residues. The germline CDR1 and CDR2 sequences are SGHTA and FQGNSA. The CDR3 protein is CASSLLMTGELFF. The CDR3 bases are TGTGCCAGCAGCTTATTAATGACCGGGGAGCTGTTTTTT.

The rearrangement uses TRBV4-3 and TRBJ2-7; 8 bases fit TRBD2. The trim removed 2 bases at V and 4 bases at J, leaving 10 bases unmatched. Germline lookup yields CDR1 LGHNA and CDR2 YSLEER. The CDR3 covers 16 residues. CDR3 DNA sequence: TGCGCCAGCAGCCAAATCGCGGGGGGCCGTGCTTACGAGCAGTACTTC. Protein product: CASSQIAGGRAYEQYF.